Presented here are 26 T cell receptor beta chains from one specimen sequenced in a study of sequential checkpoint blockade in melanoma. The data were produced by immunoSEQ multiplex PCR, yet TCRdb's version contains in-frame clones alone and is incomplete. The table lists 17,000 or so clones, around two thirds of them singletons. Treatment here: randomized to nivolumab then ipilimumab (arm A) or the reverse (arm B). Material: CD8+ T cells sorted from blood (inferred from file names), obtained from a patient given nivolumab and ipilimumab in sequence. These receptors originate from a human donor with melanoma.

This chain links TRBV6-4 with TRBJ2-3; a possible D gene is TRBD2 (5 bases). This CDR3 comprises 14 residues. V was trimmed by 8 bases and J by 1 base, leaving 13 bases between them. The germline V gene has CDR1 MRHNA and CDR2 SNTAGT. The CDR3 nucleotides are TGTGCCAGCGCCCGTGAAGCGGGCACAGATACGCAGTATTTT. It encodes CASAREAGTDTQYF.

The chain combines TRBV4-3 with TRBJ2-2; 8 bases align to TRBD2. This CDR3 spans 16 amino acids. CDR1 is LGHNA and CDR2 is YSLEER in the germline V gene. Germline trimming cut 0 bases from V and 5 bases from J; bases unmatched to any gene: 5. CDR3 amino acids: CASSQEPSGSTGELFF. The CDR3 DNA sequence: TGCGCCAGCAGCCAAGAGCCCAGCGGGAGTACCGGGGAGCTGTTTTTT.

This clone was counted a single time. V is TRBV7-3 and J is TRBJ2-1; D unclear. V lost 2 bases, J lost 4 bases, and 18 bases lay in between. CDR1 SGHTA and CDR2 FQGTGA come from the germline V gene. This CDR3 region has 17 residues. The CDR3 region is CASSLVGGQNPYNEQFF. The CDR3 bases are TGTGCCAGCAGCTTAGTGGGTGGGCAAAACCCTTACAATGAGCAGTTCTTC.

CDR3 bases: TGTGCCAGCAGTGTCTCGCTCGGACTAGCGGGAAACAATGAGCAGTTCTTC. Protein product: CASSVSLGLAGNNEQFF. The rearrangement joins TRBV27 to TRBJ2-1; 12 nucleotides match TRBD2. Trimming took 5 bases from V and 5 from J; bases not matched to a gene: 10. Germline V gene sequence: CDR1 MNHEY, CDR2 SMNVEV (reference sequence). This CDR3 contains 17 residues.

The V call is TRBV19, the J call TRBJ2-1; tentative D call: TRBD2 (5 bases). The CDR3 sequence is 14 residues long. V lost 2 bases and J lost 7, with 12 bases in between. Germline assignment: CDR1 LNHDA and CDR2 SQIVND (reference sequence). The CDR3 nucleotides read TGTGCCAGTAGTATAACTATCTCGGGGAATGAGCAGTTCTTC. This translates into CASSITISGNEQFF.

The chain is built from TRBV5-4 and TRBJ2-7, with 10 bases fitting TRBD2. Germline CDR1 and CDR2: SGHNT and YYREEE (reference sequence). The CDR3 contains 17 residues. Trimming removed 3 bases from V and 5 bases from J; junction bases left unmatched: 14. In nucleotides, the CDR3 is TGTGCCAGCAGCTCCGGCTCGGTAGCGGGGGGACTCCACGAGCAGTACTTC. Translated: CASSSGSVAGGLHEQYF.

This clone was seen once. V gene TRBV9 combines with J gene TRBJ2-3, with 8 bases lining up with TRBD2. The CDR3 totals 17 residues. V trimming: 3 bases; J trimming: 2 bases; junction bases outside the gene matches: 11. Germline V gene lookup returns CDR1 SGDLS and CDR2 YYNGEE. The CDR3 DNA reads TGTGCCAGCAGCGAAAGCGGGGGCAGCCCTATCACAGATACGCAGTATTTT. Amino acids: CASSESGGSPITDTQYF. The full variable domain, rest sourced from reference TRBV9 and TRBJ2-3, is DSGVTQTPKHLITATGQRVTLRCSPRSGDLSVYWYQQSLDQGLQFLIQYYNGEERAKGNILERFSAQQFPDLHSELNLSSLELGDSALYFCASSESGGSPITDTQYFGPGTRLTVL.

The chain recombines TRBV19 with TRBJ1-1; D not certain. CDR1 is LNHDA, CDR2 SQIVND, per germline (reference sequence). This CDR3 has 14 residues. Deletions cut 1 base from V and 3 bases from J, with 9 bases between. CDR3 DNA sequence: TGTGCCAGTAGTATAGGGTTTGAGGACACTGAAGCTTTCTTT. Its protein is CASSIGFEDTEAFF.

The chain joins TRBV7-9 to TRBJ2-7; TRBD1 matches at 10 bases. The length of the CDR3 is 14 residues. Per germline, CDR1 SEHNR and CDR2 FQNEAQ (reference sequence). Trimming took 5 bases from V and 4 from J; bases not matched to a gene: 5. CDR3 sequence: CASSPGQGIYEQYF. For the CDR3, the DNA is TGTGCCAGCAGCCCGGGACAGGGGATATACGAGCAGTACTTC.

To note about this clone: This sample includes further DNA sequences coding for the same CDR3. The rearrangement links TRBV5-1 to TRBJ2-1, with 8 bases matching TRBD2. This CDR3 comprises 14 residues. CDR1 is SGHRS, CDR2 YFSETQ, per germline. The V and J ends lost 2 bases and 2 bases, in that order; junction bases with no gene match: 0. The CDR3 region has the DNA TGCGCCAGCAGCTTTAGCGGGGCCTACAATGAGCAGTTCTTC. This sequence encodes CASSFSGAYNEQFF. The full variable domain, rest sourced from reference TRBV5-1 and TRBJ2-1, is KAGVTQTPRYLIKTRGQQVTLSCSPISGHRSVSWYQQTPGQGLQFLFEYFSETQRNKGNFPGRFSGRQFSNSRSEMNVSTLELGDSALYLCASSFSGAYNEQFFGPGTRLTVL.

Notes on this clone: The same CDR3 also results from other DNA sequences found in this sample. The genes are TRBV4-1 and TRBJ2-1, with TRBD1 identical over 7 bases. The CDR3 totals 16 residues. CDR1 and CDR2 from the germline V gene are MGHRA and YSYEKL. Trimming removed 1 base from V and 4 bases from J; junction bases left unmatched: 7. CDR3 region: CASSQGVQGTYNEQFF. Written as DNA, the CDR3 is TGCGCCAGCAGCCAAGGGGTACAGGGGACGTACAATGAGCAGTTCTTC.

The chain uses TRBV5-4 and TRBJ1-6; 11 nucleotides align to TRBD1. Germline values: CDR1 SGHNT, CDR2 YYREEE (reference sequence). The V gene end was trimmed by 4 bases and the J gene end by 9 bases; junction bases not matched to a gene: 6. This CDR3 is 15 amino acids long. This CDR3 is CASSVTGTGGSPLHF. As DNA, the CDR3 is TGTGCCAGCAGCGTCACCGGGACAGGGGGTTCACCCCTCCACTTT.

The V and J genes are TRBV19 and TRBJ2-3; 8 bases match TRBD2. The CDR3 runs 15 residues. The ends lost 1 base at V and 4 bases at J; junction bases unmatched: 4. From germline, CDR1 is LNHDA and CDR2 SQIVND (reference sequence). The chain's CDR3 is CASSIVPGRADTQYF. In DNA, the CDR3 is TGTGCCAGTAGTATAGTCCCCGGGAGGGCAGATACGCAGTATTTT. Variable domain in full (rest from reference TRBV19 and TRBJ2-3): DGGITQSPKYLFRKEGQNVTLSCEQNLNHDAMYWYRQDPGQGLRLIYYSQIVNDFQKGDIAEGYSVSREKKESFPLTVTSAQKNPTAFYLCASSIVPGRADTQYFGPGTRLTVL.

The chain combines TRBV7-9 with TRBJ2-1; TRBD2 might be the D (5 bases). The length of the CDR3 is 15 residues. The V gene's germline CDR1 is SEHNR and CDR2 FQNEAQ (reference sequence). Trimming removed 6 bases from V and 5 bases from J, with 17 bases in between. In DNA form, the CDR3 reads TGTGCCAGCAGTTTGGCAGGTTCGGGGAACAATGAGCAGTTCTTC. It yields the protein CASSLAGSGNNEQFF.

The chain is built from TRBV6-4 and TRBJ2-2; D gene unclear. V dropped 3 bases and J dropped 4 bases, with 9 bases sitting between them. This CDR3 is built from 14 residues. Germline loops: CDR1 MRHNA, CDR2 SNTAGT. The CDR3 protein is CASSEEDSTGELFF. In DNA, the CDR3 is TGTGCCAGCAGTGAAGAGGATAGCACCGGGGAGCTGTTTTTT.

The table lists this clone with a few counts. The CDR3 spells CASMWDRGWEEQYF. In nucleotides, the CDR3 is TGTGCCAGCATGTGGGACAGGGGATGGGAGGAGCAGTACTTC. The V gene is TRBV6-1, the J gene TRBJ2-7, with 10 bases that match TRBD1. Germline V gives CDR1 MNHNS, CDR2 SASEGT. CDR3 length: 14 residues. The junction had 10 bases not matched to a gene; V was cut back by 7 bases and J by 7 bases.

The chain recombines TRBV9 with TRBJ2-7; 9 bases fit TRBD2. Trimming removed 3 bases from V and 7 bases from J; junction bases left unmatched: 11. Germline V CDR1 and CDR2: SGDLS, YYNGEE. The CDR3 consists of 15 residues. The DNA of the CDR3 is TGTGCCAGCAGCGCCTCTAGCGGGGTCGGGCGGGAGCAGTACTTC. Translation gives CASSASSGVGREQYF.

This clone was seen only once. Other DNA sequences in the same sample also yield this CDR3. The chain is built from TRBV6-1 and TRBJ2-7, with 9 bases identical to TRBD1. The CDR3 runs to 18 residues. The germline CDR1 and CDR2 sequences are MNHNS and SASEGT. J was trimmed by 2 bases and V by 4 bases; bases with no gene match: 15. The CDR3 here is CASSGDRVLGGETYEQYF. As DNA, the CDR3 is TGTGCCAGCAGTGGGGACAGGGTGTTAGGAGGGGAAACCTACGAGCAGTACTTC.

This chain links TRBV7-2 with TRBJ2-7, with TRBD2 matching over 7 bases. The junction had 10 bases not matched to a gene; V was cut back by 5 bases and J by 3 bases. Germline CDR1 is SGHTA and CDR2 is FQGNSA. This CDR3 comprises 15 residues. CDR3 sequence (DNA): TGTGCCAGCAGCGTCCCACAAGCGGGAATCTACGAGCAGTACTTC. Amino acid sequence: CASSVPQAGIYEQYF.

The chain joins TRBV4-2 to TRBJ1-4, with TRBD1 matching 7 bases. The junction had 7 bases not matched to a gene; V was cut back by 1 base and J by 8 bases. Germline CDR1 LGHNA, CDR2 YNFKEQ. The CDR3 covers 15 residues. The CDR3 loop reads CASSQGIGGEEKLFF. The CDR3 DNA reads TGTGCCAGCAGCCAAGGAATAGGGGGCGAGGAAAAACTGTTTTTT.

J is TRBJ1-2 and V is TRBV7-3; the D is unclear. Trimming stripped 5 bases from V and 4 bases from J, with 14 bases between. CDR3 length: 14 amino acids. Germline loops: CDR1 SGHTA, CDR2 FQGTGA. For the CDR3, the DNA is TGTGCCAGCAGCACACAGACCCGGATCTATGGCTACACCTTC. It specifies CASSTQTRIYGYTF. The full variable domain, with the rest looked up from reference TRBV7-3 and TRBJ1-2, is GAGVSQTPSNKVTEKGKYVELRCDPISGHTALYWYRQSLGQGPEFLIYFQGTGAADDSGLPNDRFFAVRPEGSVSTLKIQRTERGDSAVYLCASSTQTRIYGYTFGSGTRLTVV.

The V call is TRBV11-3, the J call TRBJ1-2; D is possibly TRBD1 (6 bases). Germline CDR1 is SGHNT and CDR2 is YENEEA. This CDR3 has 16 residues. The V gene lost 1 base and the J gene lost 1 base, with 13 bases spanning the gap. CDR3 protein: CASSLGQGLGNYGYTF. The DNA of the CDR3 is TGTGCCAGCAGCTTAGGGCAGGGGCTCGGTAACTATGGCTACACCTTC.

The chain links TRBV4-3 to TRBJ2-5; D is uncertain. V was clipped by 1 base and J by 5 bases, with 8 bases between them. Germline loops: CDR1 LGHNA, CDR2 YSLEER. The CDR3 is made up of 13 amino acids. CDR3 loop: CASSQARWETQYF. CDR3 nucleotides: TGCGCCAGCAGCCAAGCTAGATGGGAGACCCAGTACTTC.

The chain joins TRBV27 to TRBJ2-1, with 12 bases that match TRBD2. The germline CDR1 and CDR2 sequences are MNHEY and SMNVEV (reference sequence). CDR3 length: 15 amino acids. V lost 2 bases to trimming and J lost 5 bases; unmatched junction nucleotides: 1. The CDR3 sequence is CASSLTSGGNNEQFF. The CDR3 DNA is TGTGCCAGCAGTTTAACTAGCGGGGGGAACAATGAGCAGTTCTTC.

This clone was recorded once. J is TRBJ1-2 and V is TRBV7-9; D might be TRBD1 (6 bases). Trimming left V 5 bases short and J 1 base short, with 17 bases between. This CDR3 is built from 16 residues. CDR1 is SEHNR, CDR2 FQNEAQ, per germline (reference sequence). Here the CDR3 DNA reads TGTGCCAGCAGCGATACCGGGACAAGTTTTAACTATGGCTACACCTTC. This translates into CASSDTGTSFNYGYTF.

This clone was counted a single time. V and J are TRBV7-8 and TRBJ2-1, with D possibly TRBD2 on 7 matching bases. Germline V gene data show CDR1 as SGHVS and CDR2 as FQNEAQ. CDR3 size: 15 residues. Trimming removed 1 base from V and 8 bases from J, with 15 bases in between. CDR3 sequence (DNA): TGTGCCAGCAGCTTAGGGGGGGGCCCTCGTCATGAGCAGTTCTTC. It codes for CASSLGGGPRHEQFF.